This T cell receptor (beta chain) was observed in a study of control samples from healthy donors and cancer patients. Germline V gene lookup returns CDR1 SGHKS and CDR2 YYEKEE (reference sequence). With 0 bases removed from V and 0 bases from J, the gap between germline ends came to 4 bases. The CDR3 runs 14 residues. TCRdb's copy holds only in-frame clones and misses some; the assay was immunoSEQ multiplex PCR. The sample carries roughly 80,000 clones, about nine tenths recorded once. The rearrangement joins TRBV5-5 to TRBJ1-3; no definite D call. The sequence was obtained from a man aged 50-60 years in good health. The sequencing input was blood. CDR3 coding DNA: TGTGCCAGCAGCTTGGAGCACTCTGGAAACACCATATATTTT. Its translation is CASSLEHSGNTIYF. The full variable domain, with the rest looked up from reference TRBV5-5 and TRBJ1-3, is DAGVTQSPTHLIKTRGQQVTLRCSPISGHKSVSWYQQVLGQGPQFIFQYYEKEERGRGNFPDRFSARQFPNYSSELNVNALLLGDSALYLCASSLEHSGNTIYFGEGSWLTVV.